The present TCR beta chain was sequenced within a study of blood T cell repertoires in COVID-19. About the research overall: The samples span acute and convalescent COVID-19 from the United States, Italy and Spain. T cells, B-cell-depleted T cells, or PBMCs supplied cDNA or gDNA.

Per the study methods: How many nucleated cells were present was estimated from reference gene primer amplification. Generated by immunoSEQ multiplex PCR, the TCRdb table keeps only in-frame clones and is missing some. Clonal size and the V and J genes are those of that table, whereas D and trimming came from the DNA. The repertoire holds about 56,000 clones, with 89% as singletons. Seattle cases were enrolled at active infection and followed longitudinally. CDR1 and CDR2 from the germline V gene are SGHVS and FQNEAQ. This CDR3 is built from 13 residues. Trimming pared 5 bases from V and 2 bases from J, leaving 9 bases between.

The TCR comes from a woman aged 55 to 70 with COVID-19, enrolled during active disease. The chain has TRBV7-8 and TRBJ1-2; D is undetermined. The source material was peripheral blood. The CDR3 DNA reads TGTGCCAGCAGCCTCGGAGGGAACTATGGCTACACCTTC. It specifies CASSLGGNYGYTF.